A single sample is the source of the 7 T cell receptor beta chains below, sequenced in a study of blood T cell repertoires in COVID-19 (dated by TCRdb to between 2020 and 2021). Library method: the immunoSEQ multiplex PCR assay. TCRdb took over this immuneACCESS table, retaining in-frame rearrangements with V and J assigned. Such tables are incomplete; in checked studies, under half of the missing clones stem from an unresolved V gene, and the remainder is unexplained. In this sample the table shows 200,000 to 300,000 clones, about nine tenths of which occur a single time. Over 0.8% of the sample rests with the top ten. Specimen: peripheral blood. These receptors were collected from a man younger than 45 with COVID-19, enrolled during active disease.

J is TRBJ1-4 and V is TRBV29-1; D remains ambiguous. The length of the CDR3 is 13 residues. Germline-derived CDR1 and CDR2 are SQVTM and ANQGSEA. V shed 0 bases and J shed 10 bases, with 12 bases lying between them. The DNA of the CDR3 is TGCAGCGTTGAAGATATCGATAGAGGAAAACTGTTTTTT. This encodes CSVEDIDRGKLFF.

This clone was observed a single time. The chain employs TRBV6-5 and TRBJ1-4, with D perhaps matching TRBD1 (6 bases). CDR3 size: 15 residues. Germline CDR1 reads MNHEY; CDR2 reads SVGAGI. Deletions cut 4 bases from V and 3 bases from J, with 12 bases between. The CDR3 nucleotides read TGTGCCAGCAGTTTCTCAGGGGTGCCTAATGAAAAACTGTTTTTT. Its translation is CASSFSGVPNEKLFF.

The V and J genes are TRBV12-3 or TRBV12-4 and TRBJ2-1, with D possibly matching TRBD1 (5 bases). The CDR3 sequence is 13 residues long. V was shortened by 8 bases and J by 7 bases, with 15 bases between the two germline ends. CDR3 in amino acids: CASSVARVNEQFF. In nucleotides, the CDR3 is TGTGCCAGCTCTGTGGCCAGGGTTAATGAGCAGTTCTTC.

This clone was counted a single time. The chain uses TRBV5-6 and TRBJ1-6; D unresolved. The ends were cut back, 1 base at V and 5 bases at J, with 7 bases in the middle. CDR3 size: 14 residues. Germline loops: CDR1 SGHDT, CDR2 YYEEEE. The CDR3 spells CASSLREDNSPLHF. In DNA form, the CDR3 reads TGTGCCAGCAGCTTGAGAGAAGATAATTCACCCCTCCACTTT. The variable domain in full, with the rest retrieved from reference TRBV5-6 and TRBJ1-6, is DAGVTQSPTHLIKTRGQQVTLRCSPKSGHDTVSWYQQALGQGPQFIFQYYEEEERQRGNFPDRFSGHQFPNYSSELNVNALLLGDSALYLCASSLREDNSPLHFGNGTRLTVT.

V is TRBV3-1 (or the pseudogene TRBV3-2) and J is TRBJ1-1; TRBD1 matches at 8 bases. Germline CDR1 reads LGHDT; CDR2 reads YNNKEL (reference sequence). This CDR3 has 15 residues. The junction had 10 bases not matched to a gene; V was cut back by 4 bases and J by 6 bases. The CDR3 sequence: CASSPGTGAVAEAFF. The CDR3 DNA reads as TGTGCCAGCAGCCCCGGGACAGGAGCTGTGGCTGAAGCTTTCTTT.

Written as DNA, the CDR3 is TGCGCCAGCACCCAAGGCCGGGGGACGGAGACCCAGTACTTC. Its translation: CASTQGRGTETQYF. J is TRBJ2-5 and V is TRBV5-1, with D perhaps matching TRBD2 (6 bases). The V and J ends lost 6 bases and 5 bases respectively, with 17 bases between them. The CDR3 covers 14 residues. Looked up from germline, CDR1 is SGHRS and CDR2 is YFSETQ.

The chain links TRBV4-2 to TRBJ1-2; TRBD1 might be the D (5 bases). The CDR3 contains 14 residues. Germline V gene lookup returns CDR1 LGHNA and CDR2 YNFKEQ. V was pared by 0 bases and J by 6 bases, with 11 bases between. As DNA, the CDR3 is TGTGCCAGCAGCCAAGATCGGTTAGGGGATGGCTACACCTTC. It specifies CASSQDRLGDGYTF.